The 19 T cell receptor beta chains listed next were all sequenced from one sample in a study of response to subunit inactivated influenza vaccine. TCRdb itself ran the RT-PCR reads through MiXCR, one entry per CDR3 protein. This table has approximately 700,000 distinct CDR3 sequences, 15% to 18% appearing once. Sequenced material: PBMCs from blood, taken 12 days after vaccination. Source of these receptors: a man aged 50 to 60 who received an inactivated influenza vaccine.

This chain joins TRBV12-3 or TRBV12-4 and TRBJ2-7; 9 bases match TRBD1. J was trimmed by 5 bases and V by 5 bases; bases with no gene match: 10. This CDR3 region has 15 residues. CDR3 nucleotides: TGTGCCAGCAGTCCACAGGACAGGGGTTATAACGAGCAGTACTTC. Amino acid sequence: CASSPQDRGYNEQYF.

This clonotype was recorded many times. The rearrangement joins TRBV4-2 to TRBJ2-7; the match to TRBD2 covers 7 bases. From germline, CDR1 is LGHNA and CDR2 YNFKEQ. The CDR3 is 16 amino acids. Trimming at V came to 1 base and at J to 0 bases, leaving 6 bases not matched to a gene. CDR3 residues: CASSQGGSLSSYEQYF. The CDR3 nucleotides are TGTGCCAGCAGCCAAGGCGGGAGCCTAAGCTCCTACGAGCAGTACTTC.

The J gene is TRBJ1-6, the V gene TRBV12-3 or TRBV12-4; tentative D call: TRBD1 (5 bases). The V end lost 5 bases, the J end lost 4 bases, and 9 bases lay between the germline ends. The CDR3 runs 14 residues. The DNA of the CDR3 is TGTGCCAGCAGTGAAGAGGGGTATAATTCACCCCTCCACTTT. Protein: CASSEEGYNSPLHF.

The chain employs TRBV7-3 and TRBJ2-1; 7 bases agree with TRBD2. This CDR3 comprises 15 residues. V gave up 0 bases and J gave up 6 bases; unmatched junction bases: 5. Germline values: CDR1 SGHTA, CDR2 FQGTGA. The CDR3 DNA follows: TGTGCCAGCAGCTTAACTGGCGGGAGATCCAATGAGCAGTTCTTC. Its translation is CASSLTGGRSNEQFF.

This clonotype was detected only a few times. This chain links TRBV27 with TRBJ2-1; no definite D call. CDR3 length: 15 residues. The germline V gene encodes CDR1 MNHEY and CDR2 SMNVEV (reference sequence). The V gene lost 6 bases and the J gene lost 4 bases, with 16 bases spanning the gap. The CDR3: CASSPSLPRYNEQFF. The CDR3 region has the DNA TGTGCCAGCAGCCCAAGCCTTCCCAGGTACAATGAGCAGTTCTTC.

The CDR3, as DNA: TGTGCCAGCAGCCCGGCGCGGGGGACCGGGGAGCTGTTTTTT. Translating it yields CASSPARGTGELFF. The rearrangement links TRBV9 to TRBJ2-2; TRBD2 matches at 7 bases. Germline assignment: CDR1 SGDLS and CDR2 YYNGEE. CDR3 length: 14 amino acids. Trimming at V came to 4 bases and at J to 5 bases, leaving 5 bases not matched to a gene.

The chain joins TRBV12-3 or TRBV12-4 to TRBJ1-1; D may be TRBD1 (6 bases). The CDR3 length is 13 residues. V was clipped by 3 bases and J by 7 bases, with 12 bases between them. The CDR3, as DNA: TGTGCCAGCAGTTTCGGGGGGACACATGAAGCTTTCTTT. This gives the protein CASSFGGTHEAFF.

This clonotype was picked up a small number of times. The V call is TRBV28, the J call TRBJ2-7; TRBD1 matches at 10 bases. Germline lookup yields CDR1 MDHEN and CDR2 SYDVKM. The CDR3 contains 15 residues. The ends lost 5 bases at V and 5 bases at J; junction bases unmatched: 9. CDR3 nucleotide sequence: TGTGCCAGCAGTGGTGTGGGACAGGGGTTGGACGAGCAGTACTTC. It yields the protein CASSGVGQGLDEQYF.

Many counts were recorded for this clonotype. The chain combines TRBV7-2 with TRBJ2-1, with D uncertain. V lost 5 bases, J lost 3 bases, and 11 bases lay in between. The CDR3 runs 14 residues. Germline loops: CDR1 SGHTA, CDR2 FQGNSA. The CDR3 here is CASSKPGDYNEQFF. The CDR3 DNA reads TGTGCCAGCAGCAAACCGGGCGACTACAATGAGCAGTTCTTC.

This clonotype was observed a handful of times. The chain combines TRBV6-2 or TRBV6-3 with TRBJ2-3; D call uncertain. The germline gives CDR1 MNHEY, CDR2 SVGEGT. The CDR3 runs 16 residues. Trimming left V 3 bases short and J 0 bases short, with 13 bases between. For the CDR3, the DNA is TGTGCCAGCAGTTATGATCTGGAGACCAGCACAGATACGCAGTATTTT. Protein product: CASSYDLETSTDTQYF.

This clonotype was observed at least ten times. CDR3 sequence (DNA): TGCGCCAGCAGCCAATCGGGGATCTCCTACGAGCAGTACTTC. This encodes CASSQSGISYEQYF. The chain links TRBV5-1 to TRBJ2-7; possible D gene TRBD2, 5 bases. Germline V gives CDR1 SGHRS, CDR2 YFSETQ. The germline V and J ends were trimmed by 4 bases and 0 bases, with 11 bases remaining between them. This CDR3 has 14 residues.

The rearrangement uses TRBV5-1 and TRBJ1-2; D remains unclear. Germline V lookup: CDR1 SGHRS, CDR2 YFSETQ. V lost 0 bases, J lost 8 bases, and 11 bases lay in between. The CDR3 runs 13 residues. The CDR3 bases are TGCGCCAGCAGCTTGGCCCGGGCTGACGGCTACACCTTC. As protein: CASSLARADGYTF.

The chain recombines TRBV7-6 with TRBJ2-5; possibly TRBD1 for D (5 bases). This CDR3 is built from 14 residues. Trimming removed 7 bases at V and 4 bases at J, with 16 bases between. Germline V lookup: CDR1 SGHVS, CDR2 FNYEAQ. The CDR3 DNA is TGTGCCAGCACCACACTGGGGCCGACAGAGACCCAGTACTTC. It is translated as CASTTLGPTETQYF.

At least ten counts were recorded for this clonotype. The gene calls are TRBV28 and TRBJ2-7; 7 bases are shared with TRBD1. Looked up from germline, CDR1 is MDHEN and CDR2 is SYDVKM. This CDR3 is built from 16 residues. V lost 1 base, J lost 2 bases, and 8 bases stayed unmatched. The CDR3 sequence: CASSLLGTAVAYEQYF. CDR3 sequence (DNA): TGTGCCAGCAGTTTATTAGGGACAGCTGTGGCCTACGAGCAGTACTTC.

V and J are TRBV6-1 and TRBJ2-1, with TRBD2 matching 7 bases. The CDR3 covers 15 residues. The trim removed 5 bases at V and 6 bases at J, leaving 10 bases unmatched. Germline values: CDR1 MNHNS, CDR2 SASEGT. The CDR3 DNA reads as TGTGCCAGCAGTCCCCAGCGGGGTCCCGGCAATGAGCAGTTCTTC. This translates into CASSPQRGPGNEQFF.

The chain joins TRBV9 to TRBJ1-6; D is unclear. Germline V gives CDR1 SGDLS, CDR2 YYNGEE. V shed 0 bases and J shed 8 bases, with 15 bases lying between them. CDR3 length: 16 residues. CDR3 sequence: CASSVDPGRVDSPLHF. Written as DNA, the CDR3 is TGTGCCAGCAGCGTAGACCCCGGAAGGGTTGATTCACCCCTCCACTTT.

V is TRBV7-8 and J is TRBJ1-1; the D gene is possibly TRBD1 (5 bases). Trimming removed 2 bases at V and 1 base at J, with 11 bases between. Germline values: CDR1 SGHVS, CDR2 FQNEAQ. CDR3 length equals 15 residues. The CDR3 coding sequence is TGTGCCAGCAGCTTAAAGCTGGGGGGGAACACTGAAGCTTTCTTT. Its protein product is CASSLKLGGNTEAFF.

The chain couples TRBV20-1 to TRBJ1-1; unclear D gene. Germline loops: CDR1 DFQATT, CDR2 SNEGSKA (reference sequence). Trimming stripped 1 base from V and 6 bases from J, with 15 bases between. The CDR3 consists of 14 residues. The chain's CDR3 is CSARVAGGQAEAFF. In DNA form, the CDR3 reads TGCAGTGCTAGAGTAGCTGGAGGCCAGGCTGAAGCTTTCTTT.

In this sample, this clonotype turned up many times. The V and J genes are TRBV4-3 and TRBJ2-5; D is perhaps TRBD1 or TRBD2 (5 bases each). Germline V gene data show CDR1 as LGHNA and CDR2 as YSLEER. This CDR3 is built from 13 residues. With 4 bases removed from V and 5 bases from J, the gap between germline ends came to 11 bases. CDR3 nucleotide sequence: TGCGCCAGCAGCCCCAACTGGGGGGAGACCCAGTACTTC. Its protein product is CASSPNWGETQYF.